These 28 T cell receptor beta chains were sequenced from one sample in a study of T-cell reconstitution after alpha-beta-depleted transplantation in children. Library preparation (for TCRbeta) was performed with unique molecular identifiers. TCRdb called the PCR reads again in MiXCR, with one record for every CDR3 protein. The sample contains 450,000 to 600,000 distinct CDR3 sequences, about 11% of which appear only once. This material consisted of PBMCs, taken before TCRalphabeta/CD19-depleted stem cell transplant. These receptors were collected from a child aged 2 to 9 with inherited bone marrow failure, due to receive a stem cell transplant.

This clonotype was seen at least ten times. The chain employs TRBV20-1 and TRBJ1-2; D is unresolved. Germline CDR1 reads DFQATT; CDR2 reads SNEGSKA (reference sequence). V dropped 4 bases and J dropped 5 bases, with 14 bases sitting between them. The CDR3 has 13 residues. CDR3 sequence reads: CSAIRPTNYGYTF. Written as DNA, the CDR3 is TGCAGTGCTATCCGACCGACGAATTATGGCTACACCTTC.

This clonotype was recorded a few times. The V and J genes are TRBV7-8 and TRBJ2-3; the D gene is possibly TRBD1 (6 bases). CDR1 and CDR2 from the germline V gene are SGHVS and FQNEAQ. Trimming removed 1 base at V and 2 bases at J, with 19 bases between. The CDR3 loop spans 18 amino acids. CDR3 in amino acids: CASSLDYRARFNTDTQYF. The DNA of the CDR3 is TGTGCCAGCAGCTTAGATTACAGGGCGCGGTTCAACACAGATACGCAGTATTTT.

This clonotype turned up a few times. In DNA, the CDR3 is TGTGCCAGCAGGACCGCCGCCGAGGAGCAGTACTTC. Protein product: CASRTAAEEQYF. This rearrangement joins TRBV2 to TRBJ2-7, with no clear D. V was shortened by 6 bases and J by 7 bases, with 13 bases between the two germline ends. The CDR3 totals 12 residues. Germline lookup yields CDR1 SNHLY and CDR2 FYNNEI.

V and J are TRBV28 and TRBJ2-7; 14 bases line up with TRBD2. The germline V gene encodes CDR1 MDHEN and CDR2 SYDVKM. The CDR3 has 18 residues. The ends lost 3 bases at V and 6 bases at J; junction bases unmatched: 13. CDR3 loop: CASSLRFLGTSGSTEQYF. The CDR3 DNA reads TGTGCCAGCAGTTTGAGGTTTTTAGGGACTAGCGGGAGCACCGAGCAGTACTTC.

This clonotype was recorded many times. This chain uses TRBV20-1 with TRBJ1-6; D is possibly TRBD1 (5 bases). This CDR3 is built from 11 residues. Germline values: CDR1 DFQATT, CDR2 SNEGSKA (reference sequence). Trimming stripped 5 bases from V and 7 bases from J, with 6 bases between. CDR3 protein: CSAWGNSPLHF. The CDR3 nucleotides are TGCAGTGCTTGGGGGAATTCACCCCTCCACTTT.

The rearrangement links TRBV28 to TRBJ1-4; the D is unclear. V shed 4 bases and J shed 8 bases, with 17 bases lying between them. This CDR3 has 15 residues. The germline V gene has CDR1 MDHEN and CDR2 SYDVKM. CDR3 nucleotides: TGTGCCAGCAGTTACTCAGCACGATTTCGGGAAAAACTGTTTTTT. This translates into CASSYSARFREKLFF. The full variable domain, its missing parts supplied by reference TRBV28 and TRBJ1-4, is DVKVTQSSRYLVKRTGEKVFLECVQDMDHENMFWYRQDPGLGLRLIYFSYDVKMKEKGDIPEGYSVSREKKERFSLILESASTNQTSMYLCASSYSARFREKLFFGSGTQLSVL.

This clonotype has at least ten counts. This chain uses TRBV29-1 with TRBJ2-1, with unresolved D. Germline V CDR1 and CDR2: SQVTM, ANQGSEA. V dropped 0 bases and J dropped 5 bases, with 8 bases sitting between them. CDR3 length: 13 amino acids. The CDR3 nucleotides are TGCAGCGTTGAAGATCAGGCAGACAATGAGCAGTTCTTC. Translation gives CSVEDQADNEQFF.

In this sample, this clonotype turned up once. A read error may explain this, as a much larger clone is one base away. The J gene is TRBJ2-3, the V gene TRBV6-2 or TRBV6-3; D is uncertain. This CDR3 has 16 amino acids. Germline CDR1 and CDR2: MNHEY and SVGEGT. The CDR3 loop reads CASSYVRGEHPDTHYF. The CDR3 DNA is TGTGCCAGCAGTTACGTTCGTGGAGAGCACCCAGATACGCATTATTTT.

V is TRBV27 and J is TRBJ1-6; no clear D gene. From germline, CDR1 is MNHEY and CDR2 SMNVEV (reference sequence). V was clipped by 2 bases and J by 13 bases, with 21 bases between them. This CDR3 has 16 residues. This CDR3 is CASSLTPGLPPPPLHF. The CDR3 nucleotides read TGTGCCAGCAGTTTAACCCCCGGGCTCCCTCCGCCCCCCCTCCACTTT.

This clonotype has a count of ten or more. V gene TRBV10-3 combines with J gene TRBJ2-7; 9 bases fit TRBD2. The germline V gene encodes CDR1 ENHRY and CDR2 SYGVKD. The CDR3 contains 17 residues. V gave up 4 bases and J gave up 2 bases; unmatched junction bases: 12. The CDR3 bases are TGTGCCATCAGTGGACTCGCTCGGTCTAGCGGGACCTACGAGCAGTACTTC. Its translation: CAISGLARSSGTYEQYF.

This clonotype turned up a few times. The genes are TRBV12-3 or TRBV12-4 and TRBJ2-2; D unclear. V lost 8 bases and J lost 2, with 9 bases in between. The CDR3 spans 13 residues. CDR3: CASLGHNTGELFF. The CDR3 DNA sequence: TGTGCCAGCTTGGGCCACAACACCGGGGAGCTGTTTTTT.

This clonotype was counted at least ten times. This chain connects TRBV29-1 to TRBJ1-6; D may be TRBD1 (5 bases). Germline V CDR1 and CDR2: SQVTM, ANQGSEA. The length of the CDR3 is 13 residues. Trimming cost V 5 bases and J 9 bases, with 14 bases left between them. The CDR3 DNA reads TGCAGCGTTAGGACGGGGGGAAGTTCACCCCTCCACTTT. Translated, it gives CSVRTGGSSPLHF.

This clonotype was recorded many times. This chain connects TRBV29-1 to TRBJ2-1, with a tentative D call TRBD1 (6 bases). Per the germline V gene, CDR1 is SQVTM and CDR2 is ANQGSEA. This CDR3 comprises 10 residues. This chain's CDR3 is CSIDRIQQFF. The CDR3 DNA reads TGCAGTATTGACAGGATCCAACAGTTCTTC.

For this clonotype: This may be a read error: a much more frequent sequence differs by one nucleotide. The rearrangement links TRBV6-1 to TRBJ2-3; 7 bases agree with TRBD1. V lost 7 bases, J lost 2 bases, and 3 bases stayed unmatched. Germline-derived CDR1 and CDR2 are MNHNS and SASEGT. The length of the CDR3 is 13 residues. CDR3 sequence (DNA): TGTGCCAGCATCGGGACAGACACAGATACGCAGTATTTT. Its protein is CASIGTDTDTQYF.

The V call is TRBV5-1, the J call TRBJ2-4, with D maybe TRBD2 (6 bases). This CDR3 region has 15 residues. V lost 0 bases and J 10 bases, leaving 17 bases between the germline ends. CDR1 is SGHRS and CDR2 is YFSETQ in the germline V gene. The CDR3 protein is CASSLGTDYRRIQYF. CDR3 coding DNA: TGCGCCAGCAGCTTGGGGACGGACTATAGGCGGATTCAGTACTTC.

The chain employs TRBV7-6 and TRBJ2-7, with D perhaps matching TRBD2 (5 bases). Germline V gene sequence: CDR1 SGHVS, CDR2 FNYEAQ. Trimming took 6 bases from V and 6 from J, leaving 12 bases between them. This CDR3 region has 12 residues. The CDR3 loop reads CASRTGSGEQYF. For the CDR3, the DNA is TGTGCCAGCAGGACGGGGAGTGGCGAGCAGTACTTC.

This clonotype came up many times. The J gene is TRBJ1-1, the V gene TRBV5-1, with 7 positions matching TRBD1. This CDR3 is built from 15 residues. Germline assignment: CDR1 SGHRS and CDR2 YFSETQ. The V gene end was trimmed by 4 bases and the J gene end by 5 bases; junction bases not matched to a gene: 11. The CDR3 nucleotides read TGCGCCAGCAGCCCCTTGGAGACAGGGAGGACTGAAGCTTTCTTT. It yields the protein CASSPLETGRTEAFF.

CDR3 nucleotide sequence: TGTGCCAGCAGCCCTTGGGGGTCCGAGAATGAGCAGTTCTTC. As protein: CASSPWGSENEQFF. The chain carries TRBV7-6 and TRBJ2-1; D may be TRBD1 or TRBD2 (5 bases each). This CDR3 spans 14 amino acids. V was clipped by 5 bases and J by 7 bases, with 15 bases between them. Per the germline V gene, CDR1 is SGHVS and CDR2 is FNYEAQ.

Of note for this clonotype: At one of its ends the junction is not consistent with the germline gene, which may arise from a read error. The rearrangement joins TRBV19 to TRBJ1-1; D ambiguous. Germline CDR1 LNHDA, CDR2 SQIVND (reference sequence). The CDR3 has 14 amino acids. The CDR3 nucleotides read TGTGCCAGTCGTCGGGAGGGCACAATCACTGAAGCTTTGTTT. This codes for CASRREGTITEALF.

This clonotype showed up many times. The chain joins TRBV5-5 to TRBJ2-5, with 9 bases aligning to TRBD1. The CDR3 spans 15 residues. V lost 3 bases to trimming and J lost 1 base; unmatched junction nucleotides: 4. From germline, CDR1 is SGHKS and CDR2 YYEKEE (reference sequence). The CDR3 region is CASSWGTGPQETQYF. The CDR3 nucleotides read TGTGCCAGCAGCTGGGGGACAGGGCCCCAAGAGACCCAGTACTTC.

Comment on this clonotype: A read error may be the cause here, since a much bigger clone is one base away. V usage is TRBV4-3 and J usage is TRBJ2-7; possibly TRBD1 or TRBD2 for D (6 bases each). V was clipped by 4 bases and J by 2 bases, with 15 bases between them. Germline V CDR1 and CDR2: LGHNA, YSLEER. CDR3 length: 15 residues. CDR3 DNA: TGCGCCAGCAGCCCGGGGGCAGGGTTTACCTACGAGCAGTACTTC. Encoded protein: CASSPGAGFTYEQYF.

This clonotype was counted at least ten times. The chain uses TRBV4-3 and TRBJ2-1; D is unclear. V was clipped by 0 bases and J by 8 bases, with 14 bases between them. The CDR3 length is 15 residues. The germline gives CDR1 LGHNA, CDR2 YSLEER. The CDR3 sequence is CASSQDHSGPYEQFF. In DNA form, the CDR3 reads TGCGCCAGCAGCCAAGATCATTCTGGTCCATATGAGCAGTTCTTC.

The chain has TRBV20-1 and TRBJ2-1, with TRBD2 matching over 8 bases. The CDR3 sequence is 15 residues long. CDR1 and CDR2 (germline): DFQATT, SNEGSKA (reference sequence). CDR3 nucleotide sequence: TGCAGAGGGGAGTCTAGCGGGCCTCGTGAGAATGAGCAGTTCTTC. Protein product: CRGESSGPRENEQFF.

This clonotype was picked up many times. The CDR3 spells CASSTSGAQYF. The DNA of the CDR3 is TGTGCCAGTAGTACTTCAGGGGCCCAGTACTTC. J is TRBJ2-5 and V is TRBV19, with D perhaps TRBD1 (6 bases). Trimming shortened V by 4 bases and J by 9 bases, and 9 bases separated the two germline ends. In germline, CDR1 is LNHDA, CDR2 SQIVND (reference sequence). The CDR3 length is 11 residues.

This clonotype was observed a handful of times. V is TRBV30 and J is TRBJ1-6; the D is unclear. V gave up 4 bases and J gave up 2 bases, with 0 bases separating them. This CDR3 is 11 amino acids long. The germline CDR1 and CDR2 sequences are GTSNPN and SVGIG (reference sequence). CDR3 sequence reads: CAWTYNSPLHF. CDR3 DNA sequence: TGTGCCTGGACCTATAATTCACCCCTCCACTTT.

This chain uses TRBV30 with TRBJ1-2; D call uncertain. The CDR3 totals 13 residues. From germline, CDR1 is GTSNPN and CDR2 SVGIG (reference sequence). V dropped 1 base and J dropped 3 bases, with 9 bases sitting between them. The CDR3 protein is CAWSGDLYYGYTF. The CDR3 nucleotides are TGTGCCTGGAGTGGTGATCTTTACTATGGCTACACCTTC.

This clonotype was counted at least ten times. The chain carries TRBV20-1 and TRBJ2-5; D call uncertain. V lost 3 bases and J lost 2, with 10 bases in between. Germline V gives CDR1 DFQATT, CDR2 SNEGSKA (reference sequence). CDR3 size: 13 residues. CDR3 loop: CSARALGQETQYF. The CDR3 DNA sequence: TGCAGTGCTAGGGCCTTGGGGCAAGAGACCCAGTACTTC.

The chain has TRBV5-4 and TRBJ2-7; unclear D gene. Trimming stripped 0 bases from V and 2 bases from J, with 9 bases between. The CDR3 covers 14 residues. CDR1 is SGHNT, CDR2 YYREEE, per germline (reference sequence). The CDR3 nucleotides read TGTGCCAGCAGCTTGGCCTCTAGACCCTACGAGCAGTACTTC. Protein product: CASSLASRPYEQYF. Full variable domain (rest looked up from reference TRBV5-4 and TRBJ2-7): ETGVTQSPTHLIKTRGQQVTLRCSSQSGHNTVSWYQQALGQGPQFIFQYYREEENGRGNFPPRFSGLQFPNYSSELNVNALELDDSALYLCASSLASRPYEQYFGPGTRLTVT.